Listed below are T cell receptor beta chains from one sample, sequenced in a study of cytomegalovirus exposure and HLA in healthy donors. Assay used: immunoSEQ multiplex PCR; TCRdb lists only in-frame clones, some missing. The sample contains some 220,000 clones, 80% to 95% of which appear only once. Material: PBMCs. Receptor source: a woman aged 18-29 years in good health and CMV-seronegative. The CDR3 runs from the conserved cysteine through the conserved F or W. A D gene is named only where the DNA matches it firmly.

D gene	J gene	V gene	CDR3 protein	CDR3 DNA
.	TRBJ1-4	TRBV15	CATSRALRVTNEKLFF	TGTGCCACCAGCAGAGCCCTCAGGGTCACTAATGAAAAACTGTTTTTT
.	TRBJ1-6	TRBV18	CASSYKGASSPLHF	TGTGCCAGCTCATATAAGGGAGCGAGTTCACCCCTCCACTTT
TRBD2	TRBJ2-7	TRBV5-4	CASSGGGTSAFEQYF	TGTGCCAGCAGCGGGGGGGGGACTAGCGCTTTCGAGCAGTACTTC
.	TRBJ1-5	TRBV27	CASSPLPPRVETDQPQHF	TGTGCCAGCAGTCCACTCCCCCCCCGGGTTGAGACGGATCAGCCCCAGCATTTT
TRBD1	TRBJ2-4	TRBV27	CASSLWGQGGLAKNIQYF	TGTGCCAGCAGTTTATGGGGACAGGGTGGCTTAGCCAAAAACATTCAGTACTTC
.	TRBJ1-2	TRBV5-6	CASTDRQFHYGYTF	TGTGCCAGCACCGATCGACAGTTCCACTATGGCTACACCTTC
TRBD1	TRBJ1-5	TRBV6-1	CASSPTGGNDQPQHF	TGTGCCAGCAGCCCGACAGGGGGAAACGATCAGCCCCAGCATTTT
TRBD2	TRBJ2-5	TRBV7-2	CASSLTWGDGRGETQYF	TGTGCCAGCAGCTTAACCTGGGGCGACGGGAGGGGGGAGACCCAGTACTTC
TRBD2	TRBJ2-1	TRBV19	CASSAPTSGRPYNEQFF	TGTGCCAGTAGTGCCCCGACTAGCGGGAGACCATACAATGAGCAGTTCTTC
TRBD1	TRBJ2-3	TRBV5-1	CASSLDRGQTDTQYF	TGCGCCAGCAGCTTGGACAGGGGGCAGACAGATACGCAGTATTTT